This T cell receptor (beta chain) was identified in a study of cytomegalovirus exposure and HLA in healthy donors. Study-level points and caveats: In a later analysis, across HLA loci, associated TCR counts were highest for DRB1, lowest for HLA-C.

Germline CDR1 reads SNHLY; CDR2 reads FYNNEI. Trimming pared 8 bases from V and 4 bases from J, leaving 12 bases between. The CDR3 has 13 amino acids. The PCR was carried out with 60 Vbeta primers and 13 Jbeta primers. The method was immunoSEQ multiplex PCR; TCRdb's version includes in-frame clones alone and lacks a portion of them. The table has fewer than 60,000 clones, about 70% seen once. This clone was counted a few times. Its antigen is undetermined. Sequencing was done on a sample of PBMCs. This sequence was found in a woman in her forties or fifties in good health and CMV-seropositive. The J gene is TRBJ1-5, the V gene TRBV2; D remains unclear. The CDR3 region has the DNA TGTGCCAGCGCCGCGGCTGGGAATCAGCCCCAGCATTTT. This sequence encodes CASAAAGNQPQHF.